The T cell receptor (beta chain) under discussion was sequenced for a study of T cells in Graves' hyperthyroidism and ophthalmopathy. Study overall: Peripheral blood collection took place at initial diagnosis, before any treatment.

Study outcomes and limitations: Most expanded thyroid clonotypes above 0.001 recurred in blood.

The CDR3 runs 13 residues. Between the trimmed V and J ends, which lost 3 bases and 7 bases, there was a span of 9 bases. Diagnoses used clinical symptoms, serum thyroxine and TRAb, thyroid ultrasound and orbital computed tomography. PBMCs were obtained from about 9 ml fresh peripheral blood. RNA transcripts gave rise to amplified TCR beta CDR3 regions. HTBI primers were the set used in a first-round RT-PCR of the TCR CDR3. TCRdb reprocessed the multiplex PCR reads with MiXCR, giving one entry per CDR3 protein. The repertoire consists of roughly 380,000 distinct CDR3 sequences, with under 20% occurring once and the leading ten covering 3% to 4%. This clonotype was recorded at least ten times. Its matching antigen is unknown.

This TCR was recovered from a woman aged 18-29 years with Graves' hyperthyroidism. The sequenced material came from blood. The chain carries TRBV12-3 or TRBV12-4 and TRBJ2-2, with a weak D call TRBD1 (5 bases). The CDR3 spells CASSFQGNGELFF. In DNA form, the CDR3 reads TGTGCCAGCAGTTTCCAGGGAAACGGGGAGCTGTTTTTT.